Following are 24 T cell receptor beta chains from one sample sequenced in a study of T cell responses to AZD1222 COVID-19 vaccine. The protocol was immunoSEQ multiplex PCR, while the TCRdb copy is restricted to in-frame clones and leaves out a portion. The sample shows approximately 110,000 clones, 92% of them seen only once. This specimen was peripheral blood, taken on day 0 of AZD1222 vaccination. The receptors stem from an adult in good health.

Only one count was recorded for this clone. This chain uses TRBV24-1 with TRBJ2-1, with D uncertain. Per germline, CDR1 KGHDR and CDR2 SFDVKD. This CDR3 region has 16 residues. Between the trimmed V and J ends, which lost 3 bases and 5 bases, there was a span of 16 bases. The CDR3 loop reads CATSDRQSTKNNEQFF. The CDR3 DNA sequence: TGTGCCACCAGTGATCGTCAATCGACAAAAAACAATGAGCAGTTCTTC.

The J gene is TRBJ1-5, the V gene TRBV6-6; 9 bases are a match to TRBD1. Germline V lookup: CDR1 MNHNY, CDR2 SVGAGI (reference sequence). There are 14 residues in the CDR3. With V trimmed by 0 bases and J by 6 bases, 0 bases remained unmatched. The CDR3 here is CASSYSTGGQPQHF. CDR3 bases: TGTGCCAGCAGTTACTCGACAGGGGGTCAGCCCCAGCATTTT.

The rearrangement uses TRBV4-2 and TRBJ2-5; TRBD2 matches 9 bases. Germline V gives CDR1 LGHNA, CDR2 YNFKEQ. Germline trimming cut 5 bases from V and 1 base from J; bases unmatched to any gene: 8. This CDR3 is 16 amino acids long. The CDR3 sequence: CASSITTTSGQETQYF. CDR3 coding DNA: TGTGCCAGCAGCATTACCACGACTAGCGGCCAAGAGACCCAGTACTTC.

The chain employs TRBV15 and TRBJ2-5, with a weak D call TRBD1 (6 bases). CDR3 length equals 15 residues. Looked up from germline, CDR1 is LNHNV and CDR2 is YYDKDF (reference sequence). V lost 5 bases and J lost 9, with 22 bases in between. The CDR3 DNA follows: TGTGCCACCAGCTCAGAGGGAAAAGGCAAGGGGGCCCAGTACTTC. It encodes CATSSEGKGKGAQYF.

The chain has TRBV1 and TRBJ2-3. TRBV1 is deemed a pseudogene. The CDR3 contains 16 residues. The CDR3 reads CTSSHPLPNITDTQYF. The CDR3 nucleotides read TGCACCAGCAGCCATCCCCTGCCTAACATCACAGATACGCAGTATTTT.

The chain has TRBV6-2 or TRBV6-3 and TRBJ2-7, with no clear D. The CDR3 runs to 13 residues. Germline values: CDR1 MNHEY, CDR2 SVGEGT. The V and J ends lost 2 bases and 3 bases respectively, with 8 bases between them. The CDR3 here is CASSYRLNYEQYF. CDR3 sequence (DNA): TGTGCCAGCAGTTACCGTCTTAACTACGAGCAGTACTTC.

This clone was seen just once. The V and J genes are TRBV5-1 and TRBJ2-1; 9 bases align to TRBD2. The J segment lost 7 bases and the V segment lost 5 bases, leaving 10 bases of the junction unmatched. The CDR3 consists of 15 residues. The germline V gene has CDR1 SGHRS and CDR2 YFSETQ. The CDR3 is CASSQSAGGGNEQFF. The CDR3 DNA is TGCGCCAGCAGTCAGTCAGCGGGAGGTGGTAATGAGCAGTTCTTC.

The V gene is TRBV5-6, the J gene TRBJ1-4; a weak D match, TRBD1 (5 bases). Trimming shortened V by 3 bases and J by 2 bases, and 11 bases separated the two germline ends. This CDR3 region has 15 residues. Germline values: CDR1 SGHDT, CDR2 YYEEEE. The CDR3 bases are TGTGCCAGCAGCTCTTGGGGGGAGACTAATGAAAAACTGTTTTTT. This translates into CASSSWGETNEKLFF.

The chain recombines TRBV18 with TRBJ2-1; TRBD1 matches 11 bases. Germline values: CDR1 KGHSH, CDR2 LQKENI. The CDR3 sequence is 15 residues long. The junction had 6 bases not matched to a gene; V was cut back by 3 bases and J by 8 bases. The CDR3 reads CASSPVRTGGDEQFF. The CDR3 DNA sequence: TGTGCCAGCTCACCGGTCCGGACAGGGGGCGATGAGCAGTTCTTC. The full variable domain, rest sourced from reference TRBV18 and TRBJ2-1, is NAGVMQNPRHLVRRRGQEARLRCSPMKGHSHVYWYRQLPEEGLKFMVYLQKENIIDESGMPKERFSAEFPKEGPSILRIQQVVRGDSAAYFCASSPVRTGGDEQFFGPGTRLTVL.

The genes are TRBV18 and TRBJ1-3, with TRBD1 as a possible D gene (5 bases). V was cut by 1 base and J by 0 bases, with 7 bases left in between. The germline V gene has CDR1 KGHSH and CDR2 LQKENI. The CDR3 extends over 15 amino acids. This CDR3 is CASSPQRGSGNTIYF. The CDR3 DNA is TGTGCCAGCTCACCACAGAGGGGCTCTGGAAACACCATATATTTT.

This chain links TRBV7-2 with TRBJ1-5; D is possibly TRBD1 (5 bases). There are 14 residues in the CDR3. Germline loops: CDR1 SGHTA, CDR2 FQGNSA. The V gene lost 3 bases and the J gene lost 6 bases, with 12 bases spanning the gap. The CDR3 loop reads CASSLGVQGQPQHF. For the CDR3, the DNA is TGTGCCAGCAGCTTGGGGGTGCAAGGTCAGCCCCAGCATTTT.

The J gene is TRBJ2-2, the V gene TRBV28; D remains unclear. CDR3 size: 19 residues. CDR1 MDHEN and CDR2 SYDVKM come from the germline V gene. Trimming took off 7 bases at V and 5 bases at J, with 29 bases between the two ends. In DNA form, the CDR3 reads TGTGCCAGCATCTCTATCCTTGTGGTTCGAAGGGCTCGAACCGGGGAGCTGTTTTTT. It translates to CASISILVVRRARTGELFF.

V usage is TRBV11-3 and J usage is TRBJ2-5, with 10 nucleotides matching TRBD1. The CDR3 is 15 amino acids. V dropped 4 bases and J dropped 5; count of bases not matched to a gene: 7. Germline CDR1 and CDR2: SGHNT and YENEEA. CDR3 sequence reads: CASSSRDRGSETQYF. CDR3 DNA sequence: TGTGCCAGCAGCTCCCGGGACAGGGGATCGGAGACCCAGTACTTC.

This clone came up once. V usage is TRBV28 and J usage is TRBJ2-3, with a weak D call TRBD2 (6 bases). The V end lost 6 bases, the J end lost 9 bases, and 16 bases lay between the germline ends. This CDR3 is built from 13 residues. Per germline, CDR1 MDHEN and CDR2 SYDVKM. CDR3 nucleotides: TGTGCCAGCAGCCGCGGGGCAGATACAACGCAGTATTTT. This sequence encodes CASSRGADTTQYF.

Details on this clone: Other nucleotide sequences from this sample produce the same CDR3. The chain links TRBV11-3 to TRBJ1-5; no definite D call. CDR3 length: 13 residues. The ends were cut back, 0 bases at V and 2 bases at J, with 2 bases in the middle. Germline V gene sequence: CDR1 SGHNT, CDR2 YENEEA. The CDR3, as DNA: TGTGCCAGCAGCTTAGATGGCAATCAGCCCCAGCATTTT. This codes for CASSLDGNQPQHF.

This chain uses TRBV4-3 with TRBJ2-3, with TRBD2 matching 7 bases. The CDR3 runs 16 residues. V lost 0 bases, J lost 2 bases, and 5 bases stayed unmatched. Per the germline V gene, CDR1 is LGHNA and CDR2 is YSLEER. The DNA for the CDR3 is TGCGCCAGCAGCCAAGATGGGGCGGGGGACACAGATACGCAGTATTTT. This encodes CASSQDGAGDTDTQYF.

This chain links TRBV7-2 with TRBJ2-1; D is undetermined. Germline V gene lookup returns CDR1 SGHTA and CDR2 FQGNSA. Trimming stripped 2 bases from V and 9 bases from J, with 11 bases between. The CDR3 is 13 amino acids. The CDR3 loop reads CASSLQGNREQFF. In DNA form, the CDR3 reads TGTGCCAGCAGCTTACAAGGGAATCGTGAGCAGTTCTTC.

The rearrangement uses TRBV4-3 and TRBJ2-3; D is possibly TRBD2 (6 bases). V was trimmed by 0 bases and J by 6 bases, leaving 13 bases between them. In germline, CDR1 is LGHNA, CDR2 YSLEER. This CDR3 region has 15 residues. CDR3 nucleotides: TGCGCCAGCAGCCAAGAGGGACGGGAGCACGATACGCAGTATTTT. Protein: CASSQEGREHDTQYF.

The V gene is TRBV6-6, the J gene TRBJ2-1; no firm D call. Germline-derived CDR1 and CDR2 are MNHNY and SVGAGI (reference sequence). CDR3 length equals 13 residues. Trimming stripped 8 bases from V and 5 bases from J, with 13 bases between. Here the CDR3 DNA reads TGTGCCAGCGCCCTGGACGGAAACAATGAGCAGTTCTTC. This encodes CASALDGNNEQFF.

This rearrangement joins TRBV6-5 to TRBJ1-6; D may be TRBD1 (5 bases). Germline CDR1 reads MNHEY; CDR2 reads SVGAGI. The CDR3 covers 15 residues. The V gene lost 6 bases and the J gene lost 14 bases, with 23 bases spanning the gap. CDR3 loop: CASRPPGVPKGTLHF. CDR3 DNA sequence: TGTGCCAGCAGGCCCCCGGGGGTTCCTAAGGGGACCCTCCACTTT.

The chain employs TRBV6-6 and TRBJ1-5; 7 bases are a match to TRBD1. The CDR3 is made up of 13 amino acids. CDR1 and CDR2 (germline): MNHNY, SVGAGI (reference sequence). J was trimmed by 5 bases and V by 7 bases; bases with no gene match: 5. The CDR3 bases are TGTGCCAGCACCTTAGACAGGGATCAGCCCCAGCATTTT. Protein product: CASTLDRDQPQHF.

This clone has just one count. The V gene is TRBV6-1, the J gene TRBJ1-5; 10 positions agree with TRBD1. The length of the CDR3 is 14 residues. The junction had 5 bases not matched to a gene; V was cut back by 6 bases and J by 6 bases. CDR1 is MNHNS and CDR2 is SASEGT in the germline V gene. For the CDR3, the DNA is TGTGCCAGCAGCGTGACAGGGGGCGTTCAGCCCCAGCATTTT. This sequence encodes CASSVTGGVQPQHF.

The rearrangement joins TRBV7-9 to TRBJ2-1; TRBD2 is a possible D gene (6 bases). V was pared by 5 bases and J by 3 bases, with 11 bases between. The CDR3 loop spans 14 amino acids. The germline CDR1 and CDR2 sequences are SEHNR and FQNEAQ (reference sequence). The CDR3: CASSLRDFYNEQFF. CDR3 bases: TGTGCCAGCAGCCTGAGGGACTTCTACAATGAGCAGTTCTTC. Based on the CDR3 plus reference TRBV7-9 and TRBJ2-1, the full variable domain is DTGVSQNPRHKITKRGQNVTFRCDPISEHNRLYWYRQTLGQGPEFLTYFQNEAQLEKSRLLSDRFSAERPKGSFSTLEIQRTEQGDSAMYLCASSLRDFYNEQFFGPGTRLTVL.

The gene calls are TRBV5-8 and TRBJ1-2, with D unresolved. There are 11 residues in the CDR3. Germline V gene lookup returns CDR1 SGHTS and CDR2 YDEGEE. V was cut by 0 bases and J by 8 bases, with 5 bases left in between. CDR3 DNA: TGTGCCAGCAGCTTGGTGCGGGGCTACACCTTC. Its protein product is CASSLVRGYTF.